This T cell receptor (beta chain) was observed in a study of blood T cell repertoires in COVID-19 (dated by TCRdb to 2020 to 2022). Study-wide context: Collaborator samples came from the United States, Italy and Spain and covered acute and convalescent phases of COVID-19. The prospective study material was composed of cDNA or gDNA derived from T cells, B-cell-depleted T cells, or PBMCs. Deeply sampled blood TCRbeta repertoires from subjects exposed to, actively infected with, or recovered from COVID-19 were included in the dataset. A freely available public database, intended as a resource for researchers studying the immune response to SARS-CoV-2, is where the repertoires were released. Samples came from the ongoing ImmuneRACE study (first 160 participants) plus 1,254 subjects from 6 global collaborators. Nearly every sample came with metadata listing a de-identified subject ID, COVID-19 status, age in years and sex. HLA class I and class II types, where available, came from metadata supplied by the sample provider rather than from assay-based typing.

Points on this clone: The clone's antigen remains unknown. No base quality information exists; no much larger clone differs at one position.

CDR3 length: 14 amino acids, cysteine to phenylalanine. The DNA shown is the 42-base CDR3, in frame from base 1. Sequences MNHEY (CDR1) and SVGAGI (CDR2) are obtained from the germline V gene. Trimming costs V 6 bases and J 5 bases, and their ends lie 11 bases apart. TCRbeta CDR3 regions were amplified from genomic DNA using the immunoSEQ Assay, a bias-controlled multiplex PCR. Per the source publication's procedure: The number of nucleated cells in each sample was estimated from the amplification of reference gene primers within the assay. To quantify the absolute abundance of each unique TCRbeta CDR3 rearrangement, sequence reads were collapsed and filtered. Productive Simpson clonality was computed per sample as the square root of Simpson's diversity index over productive rearrangements. In TCRdb, the immuneACCESS table is reduced to in-frame sequences with V and J assigned. These tables do not hold every clone; where another copy was compared, an unresolved V gene accounts for under half, and the others remain unexplained. V, J and clone size derive from that table, while D and trimming were established from the DNA sequence. Within this sample are around 200,000 clones, with around 89% of them counted one time only. Of the sample, around 1.3% is held by the ten largest clones.

The full study reports these points: The amount of clinical and demographic metadata varied by source and participant and was provided uncurated.

Participants in the prospective study were enrolled through a virtual design, were aged 18 to 89 years, and lived in roughly 25 United States geographic areas. In the prospective study, participants were assigned to cohorts based on the clinical history participants reported in a screening survey and a study questionnaire. Recovered participants in ImmuneRACE Cohort 3 were defined as having two consecutive negative NP/OP PCR tests, clearance from a healthcare professional, or resolution of symptoms. Mobile phlebotomists in the prospective study collected whole blood, serum and a nasopharyngeal or oropharyngeal swab from every participant. Additional blood draws and questionnaires over a 2-month period could optionally be provided by prospective study participants. Blood samples from the prospective study were shipped frozen or at room temperature prior to DNA extraction.

Sequenced sample: PBMCs or T cells enriched from blood (not recorded which). The source is a young man who had recovered from COVID-19. The rearrangement joined TRBV6-5 to TRBJ1-6; the D gene is possibly TRBD1, with 6 bases matching. This receptor carries the CDR3 CASSRQAHNSPLHF. At the DNA level, the sequence is TGTGCCAGCAGCCGACAGGCTCATAATTCACCCCTCCACTTT.